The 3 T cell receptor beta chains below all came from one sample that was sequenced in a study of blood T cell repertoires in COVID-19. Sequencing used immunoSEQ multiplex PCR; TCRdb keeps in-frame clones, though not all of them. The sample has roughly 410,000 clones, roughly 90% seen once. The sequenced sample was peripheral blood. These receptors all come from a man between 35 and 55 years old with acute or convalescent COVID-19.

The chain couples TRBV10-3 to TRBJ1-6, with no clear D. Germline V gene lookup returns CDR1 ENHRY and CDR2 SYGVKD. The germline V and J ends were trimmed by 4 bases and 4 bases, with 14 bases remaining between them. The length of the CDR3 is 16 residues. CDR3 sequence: CAISVSDPTYNSPLHF. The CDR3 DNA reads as TGTGCCATCAGTGTTTCGGATCCGACTTATAATTCACCCCTCCACTTT.

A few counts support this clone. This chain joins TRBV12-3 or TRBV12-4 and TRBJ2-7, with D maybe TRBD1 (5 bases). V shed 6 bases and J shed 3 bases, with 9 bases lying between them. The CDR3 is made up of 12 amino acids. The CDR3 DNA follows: TGTGCCAGCAGACCTGACAGCTACGAGCAGTACTTC. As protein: CASRPDSYEQYF.

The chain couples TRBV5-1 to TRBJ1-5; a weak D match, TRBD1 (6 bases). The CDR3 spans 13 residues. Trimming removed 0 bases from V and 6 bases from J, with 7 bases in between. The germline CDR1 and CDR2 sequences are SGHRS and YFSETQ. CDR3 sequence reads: CASSLARGQPQHF. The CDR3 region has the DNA TGCGCCAGCAGCTTGGCCAGGGGTCAGCCCCAGCATTTT.